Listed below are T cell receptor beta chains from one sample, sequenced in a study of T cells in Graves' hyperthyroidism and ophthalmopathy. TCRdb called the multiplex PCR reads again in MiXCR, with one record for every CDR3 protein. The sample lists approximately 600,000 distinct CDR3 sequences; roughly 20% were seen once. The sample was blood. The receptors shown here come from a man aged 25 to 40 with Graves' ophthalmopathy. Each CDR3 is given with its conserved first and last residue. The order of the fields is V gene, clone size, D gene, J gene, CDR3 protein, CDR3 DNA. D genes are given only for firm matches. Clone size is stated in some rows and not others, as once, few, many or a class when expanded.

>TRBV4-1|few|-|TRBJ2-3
CASSGVGYGTDTQYF
TGCGCCAGCAGCGGCGTAGGTTACGGCACAGATACGCAGTATTTT
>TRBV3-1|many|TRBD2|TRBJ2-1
CASSLGLAGHYNEQFF
TGTGCCAGCAGCCTGGGACTAGCGGGGCATTACAATGAGCAGTTCTTC
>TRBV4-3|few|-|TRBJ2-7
CASSQYGEGDEQYF
TGCGCCAGCAGCCAATACGGGGAAGGGGACGAGCAGTACTTC
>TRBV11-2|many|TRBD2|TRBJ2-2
CASSFSSGRAGELFF
TGTGCCAGCAGCTTTAGTAGCGGGAGGGCCGGGGAGCTGTTTTTT
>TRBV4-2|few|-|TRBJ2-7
CASSQDRLESSYEQYF
TGTGCCAGCAGCCAAGATCGACTTGAAAGCTCCTACGAGCAGTACTTC
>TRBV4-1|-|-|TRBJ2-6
CASSQERRAGANVLTF
TGCGCCAGCAGCCAAGAGCGGAGGGCTGGGGCCAACGTCCTGACTTTC
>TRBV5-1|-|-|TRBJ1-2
CASSSDGTATAYGYTF
TGCGCCAGCAGCTCGGACGGGACTGCGACGGCCTATGGCTACACCTTC
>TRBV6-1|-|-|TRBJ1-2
CASSDPGYTF
TGTGCCAGCAGTGATCCGGGCTACACCTTC
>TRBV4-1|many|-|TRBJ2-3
CASSQDRDGATQYF
TGCGCCAGCAGCCAAGATCGGGACGGCGCTACGCAGTATTTT
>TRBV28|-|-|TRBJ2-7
CASTRGGTLGELEQYF
TGTGCCAGCACCCGGGGAGGAACACTGGGGGAGTTAGAGCAGTACTTC
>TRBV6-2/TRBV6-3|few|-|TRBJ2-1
CASRGPGNSQFF
TGTGCCAGCAGAGGCCCCGGGAACTCGCAGTTCTTC
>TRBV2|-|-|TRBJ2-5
CASSERVWKETQYF
TGTGCCAGCAGTGAAAGAGTGTGGAAAGAGACCCAGTACTTC
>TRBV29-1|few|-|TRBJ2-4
CSGRVPENIQYF
TGCAGCGGTCGGGTACCGGAAAACATTCAGTACTTC
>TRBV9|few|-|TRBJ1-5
CASSVGPGGNQPQHF
TGTGCCAGCAGCGTCGGTCCCGGCGGGAATCAGCCCCAGCATTTT
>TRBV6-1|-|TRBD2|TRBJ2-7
CASRGGSVHEQYF
TGTGCCAGCAGGGGCGGGAGTGTCCACGAGCAGTACTTC
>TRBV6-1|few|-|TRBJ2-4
CASSLDPPQGTKNIQYF
TGTGCCAGCAGTCTAGACCCACCCCAGGGGACCAAAAACATTCAGTACTTC
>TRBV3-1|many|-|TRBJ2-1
CASSQGSNEQFF
TGTGCCAGCAGCCAAGGGTCGAATGAGCAGTTCTTC
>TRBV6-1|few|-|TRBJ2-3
CASREGGTDTQYF
TGTGCCAGCAGGGAGGGGGGCACAGATACGCAGTATTTT
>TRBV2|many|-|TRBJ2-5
CASSEVGGKETQYF
TGTGCCAGCAGTGAGGTGGGGGGAAAAGAGACCCAGTACTTC
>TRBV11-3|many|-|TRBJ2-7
CASSLGLGPFTPKGDEQYF
TGTGCCAGCAGCTTAGGATTAGGCCCCTTTACCCCTAAAGGGGACGAGCAGTACTTC
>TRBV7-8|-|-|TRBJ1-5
CASSFFGTDSNQPQHF
TGTGCCAGCAGCTTCTTCGGGACGGATAGCAATCAGCCCCAGCATTTT
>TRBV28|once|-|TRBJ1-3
CASSPPVKSSGNTIYF
TGTGCCAGCAGTCCCCCGGTCAAGAGCTCTGGAAACACCATATATTTT
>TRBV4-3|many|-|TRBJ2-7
CASSQDLGFDYEQYF
TGCGCCAGCAGCCAAGACCTGGGCTTTGACTACGAGCAGTACTTC
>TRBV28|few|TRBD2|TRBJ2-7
CASHRAGGTNEQYF
TGTGCCAGCCATAGAGCGGGAGGGACGAACGAGCAGTACTTC
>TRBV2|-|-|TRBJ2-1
CASSDYSNEQFF
TGTGCCAGCAGTGATTACTCCAATGAGCAGTTCTTC
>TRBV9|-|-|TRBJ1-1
CASTPGVGTEAFF
TGTGCCAGCACCCCAGGGGTCGGAACTGAAGCTTTCTTT
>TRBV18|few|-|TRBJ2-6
CASSPPLRASGANVLTF
TGTGCCAGCTCACCACCGTTGAGAGCCTCTGGGGCCAACGTCCTGACTTTC
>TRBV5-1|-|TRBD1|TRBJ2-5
CASSRIRTGGKETQYF
TGCGCCAGCAGCCGGATAAGGACAGGGGGAAAAGAGACCCAGTACTTC
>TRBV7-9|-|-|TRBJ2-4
CASSLGSENIQYF
TGTGCCAGCAGCTTAGGGTCCGAAAACATTCAGTACTTC
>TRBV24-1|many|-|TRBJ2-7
CATSDRDLNAGEQYF
TGTGCCACCAGTGACCGGGACCTAAATGCGGGGGAGCAGTACTTC
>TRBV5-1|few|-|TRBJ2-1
CATQLRDNRLVDEQFF
TGCGCCACTCAACTTAGGGACAATCGACTAGTGGATGAGCAGTTCTTC
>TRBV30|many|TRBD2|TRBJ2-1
CAWSVGGRGDEQFF
TGTGCCTGGAGTGTGGGCGGGAGGGGCGATGAGCAGTTCTTC
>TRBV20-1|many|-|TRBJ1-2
CSASYMGRSYGYTF
TGCAGTGCCTCCTACATGGGACGAAGCTATGGCTACACCTTC
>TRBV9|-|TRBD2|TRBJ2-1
CASSPGRLSYNEQFF
TGTGCCAGCAGTCCCGGGAGGCTCTCCTACAATGAGCAGTTCTTC
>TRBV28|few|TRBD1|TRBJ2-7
CASSRSRDRGNEQYF
TGTGCCAGCAGTCGCTCAAGGGACAGGGGCAACGAGCAGTACTTC
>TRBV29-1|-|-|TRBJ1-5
CSVPAGPGDYSNQPQHF
TGCAGCGTCCCTGCAGGTCCCGGGGATTATAGCAATCAGCCCCAGCATTTT
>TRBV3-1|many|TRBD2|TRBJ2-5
CASSPRVGTSDQETQYF
TGTGCCAGCAGCCCCAGGGTCGGGACTAGCGACCAAGAGACCCAGTACTTC
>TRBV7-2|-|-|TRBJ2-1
CASSLSAGSYNEQFF
TGTGCCAGCAGCTTATCCGCGGGATCCTACAATGAGCAGTTCTTC
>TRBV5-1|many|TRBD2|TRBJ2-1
CASSFLAGSADEQFF
TGCGCCAGCAGCTTCTTAGCGGGTTCTGCTGATGAGCAGTTCTTC
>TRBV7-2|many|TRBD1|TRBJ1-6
CASSLAGGTANSPLHF
TGTGCCAGCAGCTTAGCGGGAGGGACAGCCAATTCACCCCTCCACTTT